This T cell receptor (beta chain) is from a study of blood T cell repertoires in COVID-19. Study-level background: Recovered participants had two consecutive negative NP/OP PCR tests, healthcare professional clearance, or symptom resolution.

Everyone who took part was roughly 18 to 90 years old, and they came from about 25 US areas. Participant-given clinical history determined each cohort assignment. In the authors' methods: Researchers report that nucleated cell counts were estimated from reference gene primer amplification. This table comes from immunoSEQ multiplex PCR, and its TCRdb copy is limited to in-frame clones, with some not included. V and J calls and clone size are copied from that table; D and trimming were computed from the DNA. Here the sample spans some 300,000 clones, about 88% being singletons. CDR3 size: 15 residues. Germline V lookup: CDR1 MDHEN, CDR2 SYDVKM. J was trimmed by 5 bases and V by 5 bases; bases with no gene match: 10.

The receptor comes from an older woman in a cohort exposed to, infected with or recovered from COVID-19 (not recorded which). The specimen sequenced was PBMCs or T cells enriched from blood (not recorded which). The V and J genes are TRBV28 and TRBJ2-3; 7 bases match TRBD1. DNA for the CDR3: TGTGCCAGCAGTCCCCGTGTAGGGGGCGTAGATACGCAGTATTTT. Protein: CASSPRVGGVDTQYF.